A single sample is the source of the 17 T cell receptor beta chains below, sequenced in a study of blood T cells in healthy people across ages (dated by TCRdb to about 2015). The receptor library was made with 5' RACE. The sample was run on an Illumina HiSeq 2500. A second PCR of about 7 to 12 cycles was performed with a sample-barcoded 5' primer and a J-beta primer mix. TCRdb reprocessing: public reads trimmed at Q25 with fastp, clones called with MiXCR, in-frame beta chains kept. Rows are combined by CDR3 protein, so each entry shows the most common genes and DNA. This sample lists approximately 960,000 distinct CDR3 sequences; under 35% were detected once. The top ten hold approximately 10% of the sample. This sample also appeared in a second study, on T cells of mothers and their children.

Material: blood. The origin of the receptors is a woman in her forties in good health.

In this sample, this clonotype turned up a few times. This sequence joins TRBV20-1 and TRBJ1-5; no reliable D call. The CDR3 has 11 residues. Looked up from germline, CDR1 is DFQATT and CDR2 is SNEGSKA (reference sequence). V was clipped by 4 bases and J by 3 bases, with 4 bases between them. The CDR3 spells CSAKDNQPQHF. The CDR3 coding sequence is TGCAGTGCTAAAGACAATCAGCCCCAGCATTTT.

This clonotype was observed a few times. The genes are TRBV29-1 and TRBJ1-1; the D gene is possibly TRBD1 (6 bases). V was trimmed by 3 bases and J by 7 bases, leaving 15 bases between them. The CDR3 consists of 13 residues. Germline V gives CDR1 SQVTM, CDR2 ANQGSEA. Here the CDR3 reads CSVDRWGLNEAFF. The CDR3 coding sequence is TGCAGCGTTGATCGTTGGGGGCTGAATGAAGCTTTCTTT.

This clonotype showed up just a few times. The chain is built from TRBV7-2 and TRBJ1-1, with TRBD1 matching 8 bases. CDR3 length equals 14 residues. Germline V lookup: CDR1 SGHTA, CDR2 FQGNSA. The trim removed 4 bases at V and 5 bases at J, leaving 6 bases unmatched. The CDR3 is CASSYGTGGTEAFF. The CDR3 DNA follows: TGTGCCAGCAGCTATGGGACAGGTGGGACTGAAGCTTTCTTT. Full variable domain (outside the CDR3, taken from reference TRBV7-2 and TRBJ1-1): GAGVSQSPSNKVTEKGKDVELRCDPISGHTALYWYRQSLGQGLEFLIYFQGNSAPDKSGLPSDRFSAERTGGSVSTLTIQRTQQEDSAVYLCASSYGTGGTEAFFGQGTRLTVV.

The chain links TRBV11-2 to TRBJ2-3; no reliable D call. V was cut by 4 bases and J by 5 bases, with 7 bases left in between. Germline CDR1 and CDR2: SGHAT and FQNNGV. This CDR3 is 12 amino acids long. CDR3 coding DNA: TGTGCCAGCAGCTATGGCTTAGATACGCAGTATTTT. This codes for CASSYGLDTQYF.

Concerning this clonotype: A read error may explain this, as a much larger clone is one base away. The V gene is TRBV6-5, the J gene TRBJ2-3, with 16 bases identical to TRBD2. The CDR3 runs to 16 residues. Germline CDR1 and CDR2: MNHEY and SVGAGI. The J segment lost 4 bases and the V segment lost 2 bases, leaving 0 bases of the junction unmatched. The CDR3 protein is CASSYGTSGGADTQYF. CDR3 nucleotide sequence: TGTGCCAGCAGTTACGGGACTAGCGGGGGGGCAGATACGCAGTATTTT.

V and J are TRBV6-6 and TRBJ2-1, with D perhaps matching TRBD1 or TRBD2 (7 bases each). The V and J ends lost 5 bases and 5 bases respectively, with 22 bases between them. The CDR3 loop spans 17 amino acids. The germline CDR1 and CDR2 sequences are MNHNY and SVGAGI (reference sequence). CDR3 DNA sequence: TGTGCCAGCAGTCGCCGGGGGGCACGACAGGGCCACAATGAGCAGTTCTTC. Translating it yields CASSRRGARQGHNEQFF.

The J gene is TRBJ1-2, the V gene TRBV30, with 9 bases identical to TRBD1. The CDR3 runs to 16 residues. V was clipped by 3 bases and J by 2 bases; unmatched bases: 10. CDR1 and CDR2 from the germline V gene are GTSNPN and SVGIG (reference sequence). DNA for the CDR3: TGTGCCTGGAGCCCCGACACAGGGGGCGCGAACTATGGCTACACCTTC. This sequence encodes CAWSPDTGGANYGYTF.

This chain joins TRBV20-1 and TRBJ1-1; the D is unclear. V was pared by 0 bases and J by 9 bases, with 17 bases between. The CDR3 runs 14 residues. CDR1 is DFQATT, CDR2 SNEGSKA, per germline (reference sequence). The CDR3 loop is CSARDSFRTLQAFF. The CDR3 coding sequence is TGCAGTGCTAGAGATAGTTTCAGGACGCTACAAGCTTTCTTT.

The table lists this clonotype with many counts. This rearrangement joins TRBV5-1 to TRBJ2-7, with a tentative D call TRBD2 (6 bases). This CDR3 is built from 13 residues. Germline CDR1 reads SGHRS; CDR2 reads YFSETQ. V was pared by 0 bases and J by 5 bases, with 9 bases between. In nucleotides, the CDR3 is TGCGCCAGCAGCTTGGGGAGGGTCGACGAGCAGTACTTC. This gives the protein CASSLGRVDEQYF.

V and J are TRBV10-3 and TRBJ2-2, with D unresolved. This CDR3 contains 18 residues. The V gene lost 0 bases and the J gene lost 0 bases, with 14 bases spanning the gap. Germline loops: CDR1 ENHRY, CDR2 SYGVKD. CDR3 nucleotide sequence: TGTGCCATCAGTGAGTCGCGATTACAGCTCGCGAACACCGGGGAGCTGTTTTTT. The encoded protein is CAISESRLQLANTGELFF.

This chain connects TRBV3-1 to TRBJ2-5; D is perhaps TRBD2 (7 bases). In germline, CDR1 is LGHDT, CDR2 YNNKEL (reference sequence). V gave up 4 bases and J gave up 4 bases, with 16 bases separating them. The CDR3 length is 15 residues. CDR3 loop: CASSPRMRGGETQYF. As DNA, the CDR3 is TGTGCCAGCAGCCCCCGGATGAGGGGGGGAGAGACCCAGTACTTC.

This clonotype was seen many times. The V call is TRBV4-1, the J call TRBJ2-6, with 9 bases lining up with TRBD1. The CDR3 runs 17 residues. Per germline, CDR1 MGHRA and CDR2 YSYEKL. J was trimmed by 2 bases and V by 1 base; bases with no gene match: 3. CDR3 DNA sequence: TGCGCCAGCAGCCAAGTTACAGGGGGCACTGGGGCCAACGTCCTGACTTTC. It translates to CASSQVTGGTGANVLTF.

The chain uses TRBV7-2 and TRBJ2-1; 7 nucleotides align to TRBD1. This CDR3 is 14 amino acids long. V lost 5 bases and J lost 11; bases outside the gene matches: 12. The V gene's germline CDR1 is SGHTA and CDR2 FQGNSA. The DNA for the CDR3 is TGTGCCAGCAGCCTAGACAGGGTCAACGATAAGCAGTTCTTC. Amino acids: CASSLDRVNDKQFF.

The J gene is TRBJ1-4, the V gene TRBV2; D unresolved. CDR1 and CDR2 (germline): SNHLY, FYNNEI. The CDR3 has 15 amino acids. Between the trimmed V and J ends, which lost 3 bases and 7 bases, there was a span of 15 bases. CDR3 region: CASSDPWARGEKLFF. CDR3 nucleotides: TGTGCCAGCAGTGACCCCTGGGCGCGGGGTGAAAAACTGTTTTTT. The full variable domain, rest sourced from reference TRBV2 and TRBJ1-4, is EPEVTQTPSHQVTQMGQEVILRCVPISNHLYFYWYRQILGQKVEFLVSFYNNEISEKSEIFDDQFSVERPDGSNFTLKIRSTKLEDSAMYFCASSDPWARGEKLFFGSGTQLSVL.

V is TRBV25-1 and J is TRBJ1-2; 7 bases fit TRBD1. Trimming cost V 4 bases and J 6 bases; bases outside gene matches: 8. CDR1 MGHDK and CDR2 SYGVNS come from the germline V gene. CDR3 length: 14 residues. The CDR3 DNA reads TGTGCCAGCAGTGTGCAGGGGGGGGTTAATGGCTACACCTTC. The encoded protein is CASSVQGGVNGYTF.

This chain connects TRBV28 to TRBJ2-3; 9 bases are a match to TRBD1. V trimming: 6 bases; J trimming: 4 bases; junction bases outside the gene matches: 11. This CDR3 is built from 16 residues. Germline V gives CDR1 MDHEN, CDR2 SYDVKM. CDR3 nucleotide sequence: TGTGCCAGCAGCCCGTGGGGGACAGGGTCTGCAGATACGCAGTATTTT. This sequence encodes CASSPWGTGSADTQYF.

This clonotype was seen many times. J is TRBJ2-3 and V is TRBV29-1; no clear D gene. Trimming took off 7 bases at V and 0 bases at J, with 14 bases between the two ends. Germline CDR1 reads SQVTM; CDR2 reads ANQGSEA. This CDR3 has 14 amino acids. CDR3 bases: TGCAGCGCTCCGTCGGGTTCTAGCACAGATACGCAGTATTTT. Amino acid sequence: CSAPSGSSTDTQYF.